This T cell receptor (beta chain) was retrieved from a study of preoperative IRX-2 immunotherapy in early breast cancer. Assay used: immunoSEQ multiplex PCR; TCRdb lists only in-frame clones, some missing. The table includes about 19,000 clones, about 85% detected once. Treatment noted: preoperative locoregional IRX-2 cytokine immunotherapy. This phase Ib study tested locoregional IRX-2 cytokine immunotherapy given before surgery. From germline, CDR1 is LNHDA and CDR2 SQIVND (reference sequence). This CDR3 comprises 15 residues. J gave up 2 bases and V 5 bases, and 7 bases lay outside the gene matches.

This TCR was recovered from a human donor with breast cancer. The chain employs TRBV19 and TRBJ2-5; 8 bases line up with TRBD1. Here the sequenced sample was lymph node tissue, taken after IRX-2 immunotherapy. CDR3 protein: CASSYTGQEQETQYF. CDR3 bases: TGTGCCAGTAGTTATACGGGACAGGAGCAAGAGACCCAGTACTTC. Full variable domain (missing parts from reference TRBV19 and TRBJ2-5): DGGITQSPKYLFRKEGQNVTLSCEQNLNHDAMYWYRQDPGQGLRLIYYSQIVNDFQKGDIAEGYSVSREKKESFPLTVTSAQKNPTAFYLCASSYTGQEQETQYFGPGTRLLVL.